At least ten counts were recorded for the clone carrying this T cell receptor beta chain. The data stem from a study of T-cell reconstitution after alpha-beta-depleted transplantation in children. The CDR3 extends over 16 amino acids. V was clipped by 4 bases and J by 5 bases, with 18 bases between them. CDR1 is SEHNR, CDR2 FQNEAQ, per germline (reference sequence). Library preparation (for TCRbeta) was performed with unique molecular identifiers. TCRdb fed the PCR reads into MiXCR, producing one record per CDR3 protein. Here the sample spans 200,000 to 250,000 distinct CDR3 sequences, 7.5% to 9.5% being singletons.

The clonotype was recovered from a male patient under 18 who had a stem cell transplant for acute lymphoblastic leukemia, so the T cells may come from the graft donor. V usage is TRBV7-9 and J usage is TRBJ2-1, with D tentatively TRBD1 or TRBD2 (6 bases each). The sample consisted of PBMCs, mostly from graft donor cells, taken 180 days after TCRalphabeta/CD19-depleted stem cell transplant. CDR3 amino acids: CASSSPLGGPNNEQFF. CDR3 bases: TGTGCCAGCAGCTCCCCTTTAGGGGGGCCTAACAATGAGCAGTTCTTC.